This TCR beta chain was sequenced for a study of cytomegalovirus exposure and HLA in healthy donors. Across the whole study: An early release of data contained approximately 80 million unique TCRs, which came from HLA-typed donors.

Study conclusions and caveats: One later analysis reportedly identified an Asian-associated ancestry cluster that showed fewer N-insertions than the roughly 700-donor mean. As was reported, the HLA-A and HLA-B alleles of most subjects were accurately predicted from TCR beta sequences. The study found most TCR sequences rare, yet found some public TCRs in many donors.

Primers: 60 Vbeta forward and 13 Jbeta reverse. The assay was immunoSEQ multiplex PCR, and TCRdb's table has in-frame clones only and misses some. In the table there are around 100,000 clones, about four fifths of which are singletons. As regards this clone: Its cognate antigen is unknown.

The source is a woman in her seventies in good health and CMV-seropositive. The source material was PBMCs.

CDR3 region: CASSIGQGSEAFF. The CDR3 DNA follows: TGTGCCAGCAGCATAGGACAGGGTAGTGAAGCTTTCTTT. The chain is built from TRBV5-4 and TRBJ1-1, with TRBD1 matching over 8 bases. Germline CDR1 SGHNT, CDR2 YYREEE (reference sequence). The ends lost 4 bases at V and 7 bases at J; junction bases unmatched: 6. The CDR3 loop spans 13 amino acids.